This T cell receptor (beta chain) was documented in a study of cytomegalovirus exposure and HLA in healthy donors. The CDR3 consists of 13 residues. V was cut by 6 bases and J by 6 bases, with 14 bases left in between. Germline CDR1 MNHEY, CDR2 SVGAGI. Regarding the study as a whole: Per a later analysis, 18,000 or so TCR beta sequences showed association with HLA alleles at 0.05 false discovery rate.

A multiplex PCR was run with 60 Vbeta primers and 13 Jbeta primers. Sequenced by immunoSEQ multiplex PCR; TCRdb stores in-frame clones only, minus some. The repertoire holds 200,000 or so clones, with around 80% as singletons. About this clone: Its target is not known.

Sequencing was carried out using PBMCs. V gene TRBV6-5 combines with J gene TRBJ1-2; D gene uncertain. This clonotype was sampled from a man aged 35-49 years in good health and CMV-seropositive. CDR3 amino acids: CASSLSSKHGYTF. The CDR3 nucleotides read TGTGCCAGCAGCCTATCGAGCAAACATGGCTACACCTTC.